These T cell receptor beta chains were read from a single sample in a study of blood T cell repertoires in COVID-19. Sequencing was performed with immunoSEQ multiplex PCR; in TCRdb, only in-frame clones are kept and a portion is missing. The data contain about 120,000 clones, approximately 87% of them singletons. Sequenced input: peripheral blood. These receptors were obtained from a man aged 60 to 69 with acute or convalescent COVID-19. Both conserved end residues are part of each CDR3. The D gene is left open where the match is weak. For some rows the clone size is stated as once, few or many, or as a class when expanded; others skip it.

d_call	v_call	j_call	clone_size	cdr3_aa	cdr3_nt
TRBD2	TRBV27	TRBJ2-3	-	CASSAPRLAGGPDTQYF	TGTGCCAGCAGTGCCCCCCGACTAGCGGGAGGGCCAGATACGCAGTATTTT
TRBD1	TRBV10-3	TRBJ2-7	-	CAISAGTGTYEQYF	TGTGCCATCAGCGCCGGGACAGGGACCTACGAGCAGTACTTC
-	TRBV5-1	TRBJ2-5	-	CASSLAGGQQETQYF	TGCGCCAGCAGCTTGGCCGGAGGGCAGCAAGAGACCCAGTACTTC
-	TRBV2	TRBJ1-3	-	CASSGGGDTIYF	TGTGCCAGCAGTGGGGGAGGGGACACCATATATTTT
TRBD1	TRBV4-3	TRBJ2-1	-	CATGGVSDNEQFF	TGCGCCACAGGGGGAGTGAGCGACAATGAGCAGTTCTTC
TRBD2	TRBV7-2	TRBJ2-1	-	CATPGTSGYNEQFF	TGTGCCACCCCCGGCACTAGCGGATACAATGAGCAGTTCTTC
-	TRBV2	TRBJ2-7	-	CASSGGRYEQYF	TGTGCCAGCAGCGGTGGGAGGTACGAGCAGTACTTC
-	TRBV25-1	TRBJ1-2	-	CASSEQGNYGYTF	TGTGCCAGCAGTGAACAGGGAAACTATGGCTACACCTTC
TRBD2	TRBV5-1	TRBJ2-1	-	CASRENLAGVAGGPGDEQFF	TGCGCCAGCAGAGAAAACCTCGCAGGGGTAGCGGGAGGGCCGGGGGATGAGCAGTTCTTC
TRBD2	TRBV7-2	TRBJ2-2	-	CASSLTSGSTGELFF	TGTGCCAGCAGCCTCACTAGCGGGAGCACCGGGGAGCTGTTTTTT
TRBD1	TRBV5-7	TRBJ2-7	-	CASSLADREPSYEQYF	TGTGCCAGCAGCTTGGCGGACAGGGAACCCTCTTACGAGCAGTACTTC
TRBD1	TRBV6-5	TRBJ2-7	-	CASRRTGESYEQYF	TGTGCCAGCAGGCGCACAGGGGAGTCCTACGAGCAGTACTTC
-	TRBV2	TRBJ2-4	-	CASSVLGQGGGIQYF	TGTGCCAGCAGTGTTTTAGGACAGGGCGGGGGCATTCAGTACTTC
TRBD2	TRBV5-8	TRBJ2-7	-	CASSLRAGGGHEQYF	TGTGCCAGCAGCTTGAGGGCGGGAGGGGGCCACGAGCAGTACTTC
-	TRBV19	TRBJ2-2	-	CASSIGQGWTGELFF	TGTGCCAGTAGTATTGGGCAGGGGTGGACCGGGGAGCTGTTTTTT
TRBD2	TRBV19	TRBJ2-3	-	CASSTSGTSFLTDTQYF	TGTGCCAGTAGCACCTCTGGGACTAGCTTTCTCACAGATACGCAGTATTTT
-	TRBV12-3/TRBV12-4	TRBJ1-1	-	CASSLNGNTEAFF	TGTGCCAGCAGTTTAAACGGGAACACTGAAGCTTTCTTT
-	TRBV19	TRBJ2-5	-	CASSIGGLDVETQYF	TGTGCCAGTAGTATCGGGGGGCTCGACGTTGAGACCCAGTACTTC
TRBD1	TRBV5-1	TRBJ2-7	once	CASSLGDRRGDEQYF	TGCGCCAGCAGCTTGGGGGACAGAAGGGGTGACGAGCAGTACTTC
-	TRBV6-5	TRBJ2-5	-	CASNKGETQYF	TGTGCCAGCAATAAGGGGGAGACCCAGTACTTC
-	TRBV7-2	TRBJ2-1	-	CASSLAGADYNEQFF	TGTGCCAGCAGCTTAGCGGGGGCCGACTACAATGAGCAGTTCTTC
-	TRBV19	TRBJ1-6	once	CASSIFALGSPLHF	TGTGCCAGTAGTATATTCGCCCTCGGGTCACCCCTCCACTTT
-	TRBV6-5	TRBJ2-7	-	CASRRGDSSYEQYF	TGTGCCAGCAGACGCGGGGACAGCAGCTACGAGCAGTACTTC
TRBD1	TRBV18	TRBJ1-4	-	CASSPPPTGSEKLFF	TGTGCCAGCTCACCGCCGCCGACAGGGAGTGAAAAACTGTTTTTT
-	TRBV9	TRBJ2-2	-	CASSPRRANTGELFF	TGTGCCAGCAGCCCCCGCAGGGCGAACACCGGGGAGCTGTTTTTT
-	TRBV6-5	TRBJ1-5	-	CASNSGISNQPQHF	TGTGCCAGCAATTCAGGTATTAGCAATCAGCCCCAGCATTTT
TRBD2	TRBV29-1	TRBJ2-1	-	CSVEDLSASGEQFF	TGCAGCGTTGAAGATCTTTCGGCTAGCGGCGAGCAGTTCTTC
-	TRBV19	TRBJ2-3	-	CASSPRPGSTDTQYF	TGTGCCAGTAGTCCCCGCCCCGGGAGCACAGATACGCAGTATTTT
-	TRBV9	TRBJ1-1	once	CASSASRGGWNTEAFF	TGTGCCAGCAGCGCCAGCCGGGGTGGGTGGAACACTGAAGCTTTCTTT
-	TRBV29-1	TRBJ1-5	-	CSVGWQGNQPQHF	TGCAGCGTAGGCTGGCAGGGCAATCAGCCCCAGCATTTT
TRBD1	TRBV27	TRBJ1-5	once	CASKEQGADQPQHF	TGTGCCAGCAAAGAACAGGGGGCTGATCAGCCCCAGCATTTT
-	TRBV28	TRBJ2-5	-	CASSFQRKGRRKETQYF	TGTGCCAGCAGTTTCCAGCGGAAGGGTCGGAGAAAAGAGACCCAGTACTTC
TRBD1	TRBV27	TRBJ1-1	-	CASSPLTGRTLEAFF	TGTGCCAGCAGTCCCCTGACAGGGAGGACCCTTGAAGCTTTCTTT
-	TRBV6-6	TRBJ1-6	-	CASSYEGQPPRSPLHF	TGTGCCAGCAGTTACGAAGGACAGCCACCCAGATCACCCCTCCACTTT
-	TRBV9	TRBJ2-2	-	CASSPRWGAGELFF	TGTGCCAGCAGCCCGCGCTGGGGGGCCGGGGAGCTGTTTTTT
TRBD1	TRBV28	TRBJ1-5	-	CASSPPGQGNQPQHF	TGTGCCAGCAGTCCTCCCGGACAGGGAAATCAGCCCCAGCATTTT
-	TRBV7-3	TRBJ2-3	-	CASSLFEGRADTQYF	TGTGCCAGCAGCTTGTTTGAGGGAAGGGCAGATACGCAGTATTTT
TRBD1	TRBV7-9	TRBJ2-7	once	CASRSGTGLYEQYF	TGTGCCAGCAGGTCCGGGACAGGGCTTTACGAGCAGTACTTC
TRBD2	TRBV28	TRBJ2-5	-	CASSSQTAGGRETQYF	TGTGCCAGCAGTTCCCAAACGGCGGGAGGGCGGGAGACCCAGTACTTC
-	TRBV18	TRBJ2-1	-	CASSPGSIYNEQFF	TGTGCCAGCTCACCAGGGAGTATATACAATGAGCAGTTCTTC
-	TRBV28	TRBJ1-5	-	CASSLGGREYQPQHF	TGTGCCAGCAGTTTAGGGGGCAGGGAGTATCAGCCCCAGCATTTT